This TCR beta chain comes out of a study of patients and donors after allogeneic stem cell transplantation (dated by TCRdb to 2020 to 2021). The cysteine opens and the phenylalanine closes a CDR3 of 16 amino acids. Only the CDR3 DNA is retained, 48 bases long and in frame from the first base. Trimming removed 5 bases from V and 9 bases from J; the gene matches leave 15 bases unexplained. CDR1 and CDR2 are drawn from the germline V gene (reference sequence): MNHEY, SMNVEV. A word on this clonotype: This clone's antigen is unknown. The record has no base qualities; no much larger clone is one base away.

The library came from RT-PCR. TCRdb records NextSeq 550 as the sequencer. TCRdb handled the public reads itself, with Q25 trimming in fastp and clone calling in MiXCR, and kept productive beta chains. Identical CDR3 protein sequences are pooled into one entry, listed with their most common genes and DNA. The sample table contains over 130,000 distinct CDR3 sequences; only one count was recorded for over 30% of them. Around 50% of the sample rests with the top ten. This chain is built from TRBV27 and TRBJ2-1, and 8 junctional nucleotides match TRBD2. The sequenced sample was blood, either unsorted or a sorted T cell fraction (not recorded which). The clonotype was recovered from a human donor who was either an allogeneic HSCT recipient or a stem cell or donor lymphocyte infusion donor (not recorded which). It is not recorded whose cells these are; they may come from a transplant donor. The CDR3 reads CASSPPGLEIRGEQFF. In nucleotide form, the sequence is TGTGCCAGCAGTCCACCGGGACTAGAAATAAGGGGTGAGCAGTTCTTC.